The 3 T cell receptor beta chains given below trace back to one sample, sequenced in a study of T cell repertoires in cytomegalovirus infection (dated by TCRdb to between 2017 and 2020). TCRdb names Illumina HiSeq 1500 as the instrument used. Through fastp at Q25 and MiXCR, TCRdb rebuilt clones from the public reads, retaining in-frame beta chains. When rows share a CDR3 protein, they turn into one entry using the most common DNA and genes. Here the sample has hundreds of thousands of distinct CDR3 sequences; approximately 33% occur a single time. The top ten clones comprise roughly 15% of the sample. Material for sequencing was PBMCs. These receptors were obtained from a human donor in good health (CMV status not recorded). Some clones in this sample may be carry-over from other donors' samples.

This clonotype was seen many times. CDR3 residues: CASSFGLTDTQYF. CDR3 sequence (DNA): TGTGCCAGCAGCTTCGGACTGACAGATACGCAGTATTTT. V gene TRBV7-2 combines with J gene TRBJ2-3; the D gene is possibly TRBD2 (5 bases). Germline V gene sequence: CDR1 SGHTA, CDR2 FQGNSA. Trimming shortened V by 3 bases and J by 3 bases, and 7 bases separated the two germline ends. CDR3 size: 13 residues.

This clonotype was observed many times. V and J are TRBV12-3 or TRBV12-4 and TRBJ2-3; 12 positions agree with TRBD2. The length of the CDR3 is 16 residues. J gave up 8 bases and V 6 bases, and 12 bases lay outside the gene matches. For the CDR3, the DNA is TGTGCCAGCAGCCCTAGCGGGGGGGCCGGTTACGGTACGCAGTATTTT. Its translation: CASSPSGGAGYGTQYF.

The table lists this clonotype with a few counts. The chain carries TRBV6-5 and TRBJ2-1, with D uncertain. Trimming pared 2 bases from V and 5 bases from J, leaving 4 bases between. CDR3 length: 12 amino acids. Per germline, CDR1 MNHEY and CDR2 SVGAGI. CDR3 protein: CASSYTDNEQFF. The CDR3 DNA reads TGTGCCAGCAGTTACACAGACAATGAGCAGTTCTTC.